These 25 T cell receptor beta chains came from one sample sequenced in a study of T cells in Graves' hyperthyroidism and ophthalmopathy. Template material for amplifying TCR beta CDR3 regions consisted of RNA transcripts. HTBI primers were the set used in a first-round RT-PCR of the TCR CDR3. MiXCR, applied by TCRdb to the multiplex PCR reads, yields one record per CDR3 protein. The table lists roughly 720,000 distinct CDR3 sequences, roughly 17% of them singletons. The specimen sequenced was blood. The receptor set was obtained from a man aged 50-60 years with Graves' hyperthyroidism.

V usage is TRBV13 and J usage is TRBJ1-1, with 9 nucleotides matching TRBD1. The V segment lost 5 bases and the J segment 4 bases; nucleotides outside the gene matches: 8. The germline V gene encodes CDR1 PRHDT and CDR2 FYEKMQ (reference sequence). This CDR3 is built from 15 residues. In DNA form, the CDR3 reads TGTGCCAGCAGCCCATACAGGGGGCCTAGCACTGAAGCTTTCTTT. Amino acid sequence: CASSPYRGPSTEAFF.

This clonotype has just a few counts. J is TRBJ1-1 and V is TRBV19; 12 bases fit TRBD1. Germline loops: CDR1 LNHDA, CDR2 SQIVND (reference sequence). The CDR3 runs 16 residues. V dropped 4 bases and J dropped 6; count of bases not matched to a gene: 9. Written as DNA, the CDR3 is TGTGCCAGTAGTAACTCCATGGGACAGGGGGCGCCTGAAGCTTTCTTT. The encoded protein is CASSNSMGQGAPEAFF. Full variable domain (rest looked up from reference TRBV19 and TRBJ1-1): DGGITQSPKYLFRKEGQNVTLSCEQNLNHDAMYWYRQDPGQGLRLIYYSQIVNDFQKGDIAEGYSVSREKKESFPLTVTSAQKNPTAFYLCASSNSMGQGAPEAFFGQGTRLTVV.

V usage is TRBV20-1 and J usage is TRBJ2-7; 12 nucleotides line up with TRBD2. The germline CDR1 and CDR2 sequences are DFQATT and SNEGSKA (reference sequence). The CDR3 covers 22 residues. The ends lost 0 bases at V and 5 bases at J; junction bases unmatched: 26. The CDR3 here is CSARDSHRGIASGRVKGDEQYF. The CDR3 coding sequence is TGCAGTGCTAGAGATAGTCACAGGGGGATTGCTAGCGGGAGGGTAAAAGGGGACGAGCAGTACTTC.

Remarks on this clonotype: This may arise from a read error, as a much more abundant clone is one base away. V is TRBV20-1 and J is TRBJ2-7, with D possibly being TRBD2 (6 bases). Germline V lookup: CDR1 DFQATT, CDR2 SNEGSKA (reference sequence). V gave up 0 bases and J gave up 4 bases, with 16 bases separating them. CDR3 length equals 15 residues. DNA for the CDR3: TGCAGTGCTAGAGATCTGGGGGAGCGGGCTTACGAGCAGTACTTC. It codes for CSARDLGERAYEQYF.

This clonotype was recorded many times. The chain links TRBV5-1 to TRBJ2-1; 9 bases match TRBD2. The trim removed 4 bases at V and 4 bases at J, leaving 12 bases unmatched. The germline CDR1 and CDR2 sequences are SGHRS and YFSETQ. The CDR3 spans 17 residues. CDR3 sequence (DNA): TGCGCCAGCAGCCCCCCAACGGCGGGAGGGGATTACAATGAGCAGTTCTTC. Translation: CASSPPTAGGDYNEQFF.

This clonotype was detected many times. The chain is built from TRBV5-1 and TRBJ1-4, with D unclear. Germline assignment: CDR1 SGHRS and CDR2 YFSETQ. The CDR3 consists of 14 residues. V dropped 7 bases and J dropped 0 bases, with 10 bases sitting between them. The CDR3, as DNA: TGCGCCAGCGGACCGACGGCAACTAATGAAAAACTGTTTTTT. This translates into CASGPTATNEKLFF.

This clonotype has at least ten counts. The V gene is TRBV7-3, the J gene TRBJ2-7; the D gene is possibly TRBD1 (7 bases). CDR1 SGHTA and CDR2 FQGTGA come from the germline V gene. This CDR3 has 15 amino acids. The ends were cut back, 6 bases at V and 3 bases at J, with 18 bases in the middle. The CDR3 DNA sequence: TGTGCCAGCAGTTTATCGGCAGGGGGGTTCTACGAGCAGTACTTC. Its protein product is CASSLSAGGFYEQYF.

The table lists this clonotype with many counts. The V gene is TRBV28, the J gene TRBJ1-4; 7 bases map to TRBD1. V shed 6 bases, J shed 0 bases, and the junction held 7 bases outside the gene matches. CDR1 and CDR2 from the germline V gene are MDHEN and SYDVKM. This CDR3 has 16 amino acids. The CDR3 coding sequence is TGTGCCAGCAGCCAAGACAGGGCCGCAACTAATGAAAAACTGTTTTTT. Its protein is CASSQDRAATNEKLFF.

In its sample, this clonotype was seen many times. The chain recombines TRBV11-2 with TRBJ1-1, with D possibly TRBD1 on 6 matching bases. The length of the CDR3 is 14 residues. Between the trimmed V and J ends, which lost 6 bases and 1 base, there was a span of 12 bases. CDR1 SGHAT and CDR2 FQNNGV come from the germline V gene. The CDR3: CASRAGHQNTEAFF. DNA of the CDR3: TGTGCCAGCAGAGCGGGACACCAGAACACTGAAGCTTTCTTT. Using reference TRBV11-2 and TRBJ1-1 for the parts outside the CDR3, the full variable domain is EAGVAQSPRYKIIEKRQSVAFWCNPISGHATLYWYQQILGQGPKLLIQFQNNGVVDDSQLPKDRFSAERLKGVDSTLKIQPAKLEDSAVYLCASRAGHQNTEAFFGQGTRLTVV.

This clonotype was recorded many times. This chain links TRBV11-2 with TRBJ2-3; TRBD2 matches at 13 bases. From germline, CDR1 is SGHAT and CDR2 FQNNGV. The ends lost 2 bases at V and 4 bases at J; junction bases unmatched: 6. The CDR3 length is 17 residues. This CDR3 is CASSLTLAGGPADTQYF. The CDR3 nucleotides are TGTGCCAGCAGCTTAACACTAGCGGGAGGGCCGGCAGATACGCAGTATTTT.

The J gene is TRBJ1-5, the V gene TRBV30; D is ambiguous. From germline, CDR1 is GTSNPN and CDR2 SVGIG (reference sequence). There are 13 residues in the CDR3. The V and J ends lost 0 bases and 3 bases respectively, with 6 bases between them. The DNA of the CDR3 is TGTGCCTGGAGTGTAAGGGCCAATCAGCCCCAGCATTTT. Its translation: CAWSVRANQPQHF.

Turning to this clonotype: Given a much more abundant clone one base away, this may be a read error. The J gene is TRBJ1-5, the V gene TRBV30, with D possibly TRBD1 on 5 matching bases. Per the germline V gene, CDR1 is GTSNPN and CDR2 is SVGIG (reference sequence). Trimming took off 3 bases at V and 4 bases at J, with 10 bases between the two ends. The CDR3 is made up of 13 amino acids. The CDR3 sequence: CAWRRQPNQPQHF. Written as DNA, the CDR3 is TGTGCCTGGAGGAGACAGCCGAATCAGCCCCAGCATTTT. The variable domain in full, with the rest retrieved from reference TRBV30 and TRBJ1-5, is SQTIHQWPATLVQPVGSPLSLECTVEGTSNPNLYWYRQAAGRGLQLLFYSVGIGQISSEVPQNLSASRPQDRQFILSSKKLLLSDSGFYLCAWRRQPNQPQHFGDGTRLSIL.

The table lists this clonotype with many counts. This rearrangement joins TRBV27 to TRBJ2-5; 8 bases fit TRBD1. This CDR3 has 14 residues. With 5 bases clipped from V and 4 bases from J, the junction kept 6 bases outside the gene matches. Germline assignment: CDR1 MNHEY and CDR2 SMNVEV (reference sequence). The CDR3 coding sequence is TGTGCCAGCAGTAGACAGGGGATTCTAGAGACCCAGTACTTC. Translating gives CASSRQGILETQYF.

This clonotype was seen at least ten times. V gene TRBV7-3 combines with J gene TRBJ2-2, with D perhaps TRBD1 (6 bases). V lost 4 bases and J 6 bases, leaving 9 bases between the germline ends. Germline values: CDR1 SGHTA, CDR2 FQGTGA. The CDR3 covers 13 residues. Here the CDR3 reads CASSSQGSGELFF. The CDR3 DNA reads TGTGCCAGCAGCTCCCAGGGGTCCGGGGAGCTGTTTTTT.

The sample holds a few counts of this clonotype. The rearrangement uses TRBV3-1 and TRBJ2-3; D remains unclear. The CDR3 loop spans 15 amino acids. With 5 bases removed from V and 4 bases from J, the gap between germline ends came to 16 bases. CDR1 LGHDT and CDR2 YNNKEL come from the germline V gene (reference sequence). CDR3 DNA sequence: TGTGCCAGCAGCGAGACCGGTTTGGGCCCAGATACGCAGTATTTT. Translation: CASSETGLGPDTQYF.

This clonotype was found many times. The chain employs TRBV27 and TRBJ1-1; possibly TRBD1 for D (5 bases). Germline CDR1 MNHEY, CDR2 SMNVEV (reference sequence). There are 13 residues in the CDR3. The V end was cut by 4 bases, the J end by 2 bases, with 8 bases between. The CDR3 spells CASSWTSNTEAFF. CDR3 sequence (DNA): TGTGCCAGCAGTTGGACATCCAACACTGAAGCTTTCTTT.

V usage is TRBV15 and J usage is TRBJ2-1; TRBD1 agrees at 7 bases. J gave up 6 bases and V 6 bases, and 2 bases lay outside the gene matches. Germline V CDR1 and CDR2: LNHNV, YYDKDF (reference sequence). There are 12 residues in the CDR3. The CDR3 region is CATRRTGNEQFF. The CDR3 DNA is TGTGCCACCAGAAGGACAGGCAATGAGCAGTTCTTC.

CDR3 in DNA: TGTGCCAGCAGCCCCTCCAAGCGGGAGGGCGGTGAGCAGTTCTTC. It yields the protein CASSPSKREGGEQFF. The rearrangement joins TRBV14 to TRBJ2-1, with 10 positions matching TRBD2. CDR3 length: 15 residues. V lost 4 bases, J lost 9 bases, and 9 bases stayed unmatched. In germline, CDR1 is SGHDN, CDR2 FVKESK.

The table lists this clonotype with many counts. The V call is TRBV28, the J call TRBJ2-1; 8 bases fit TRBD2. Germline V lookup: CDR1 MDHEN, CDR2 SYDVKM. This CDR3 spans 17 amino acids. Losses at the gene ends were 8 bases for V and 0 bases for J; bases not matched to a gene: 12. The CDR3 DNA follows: TGTGCCAGCCAAGGGGTAGCGGGATTGAGCTCCTACAATGAGCAGTTCTTC. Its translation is CASQGVAGLSSYNEQFF.

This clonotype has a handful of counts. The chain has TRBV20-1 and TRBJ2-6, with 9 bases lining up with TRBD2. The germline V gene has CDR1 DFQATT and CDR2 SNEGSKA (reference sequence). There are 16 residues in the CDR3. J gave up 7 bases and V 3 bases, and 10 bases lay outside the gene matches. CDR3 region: CSASPSGALGANVLTF. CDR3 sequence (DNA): TGCAGTGCTAGTCCTAGCGGGGCTCTGGGAGCCAACGTCCTGACTTTC.

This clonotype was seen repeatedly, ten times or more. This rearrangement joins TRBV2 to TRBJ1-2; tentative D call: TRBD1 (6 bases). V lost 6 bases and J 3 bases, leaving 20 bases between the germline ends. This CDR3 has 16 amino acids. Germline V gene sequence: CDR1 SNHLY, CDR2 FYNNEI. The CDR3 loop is CASSARGGGLDYGYTF. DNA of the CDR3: TGTGCCAGCAGCGCGAGGGGGGGGGGGCTCGACTATGGCTACACCTTC.

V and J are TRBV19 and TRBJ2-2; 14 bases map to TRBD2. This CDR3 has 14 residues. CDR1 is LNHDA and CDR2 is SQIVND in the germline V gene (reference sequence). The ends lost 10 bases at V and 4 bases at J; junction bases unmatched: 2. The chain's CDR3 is CATGLAGGTGELFF. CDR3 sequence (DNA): TGTGCCACCGGACTAGCGGGAGGCACCGGGGAGCTGTTTTTT.

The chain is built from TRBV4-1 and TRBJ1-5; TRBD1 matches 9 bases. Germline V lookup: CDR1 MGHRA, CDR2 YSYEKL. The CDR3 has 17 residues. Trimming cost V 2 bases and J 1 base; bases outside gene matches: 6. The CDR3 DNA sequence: TGCGCCAGCAGCCAACCGACAGGGGGGGGGAGCAATCAGCCCCAGCATTTT. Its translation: CASSQPTGGGSNQPQHF.

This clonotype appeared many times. CDR3 coding DNA: TGTGCCAGCAGTTACAGGGCTCAAAATAATGAAAAACTGTTTTTT. Amino acid sequence: CASSYRAQNNEKLFF. The gene calls are TRBV2 and TRBJ1-4, with a tentative D call TRBD1 (6 bases). This CDR3 is 15 amino acids long. Germline V gives CDR1 SNHLY, CDR2 FYNNEI. V gave up 5 bases and J gave up 4 bases, with 14 bases separating them. Supplemented by reference TRBV2 and TRBJ1-4, the full variable domain reads EPEVTQTPSHQVTQMGQEVILRCVPISNHLYFYWYRQILGQKVEFLVSFYNNEISEKSEIFDDQFSVERPDGSNFTLKIRSTKLEDSAMYFCASSYRAQNNEKLFFGSGTQLSVL.

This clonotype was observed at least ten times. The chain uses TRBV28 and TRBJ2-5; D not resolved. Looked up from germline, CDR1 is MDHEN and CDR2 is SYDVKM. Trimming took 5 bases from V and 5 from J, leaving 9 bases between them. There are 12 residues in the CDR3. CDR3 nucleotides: TGTGCCAGCAGTCGATTTGGGGAGACCCAGTACTTC. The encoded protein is CASSRFGETQYF.